These 13 T cell receptor beta chains were sequenced from one sample in a study of T cell changes during pregnancy in multiple sclerosis. TCRdb keeps only in-frame clones here, not all; method: immunoSEQ multiplex PCR. In the table there are 30,000 or so clones, approximately 89% of which are singletons. The specimen comprised CD8+ T cells from peripheral blood mononuclear cells, sampled in the second trimester of pregnancy. These receptors originate from a female donor with multiple sclerosis, enrolled in a pregnancy study.

As to this clone: The same CDR3 can be traced to other DNA sequences in this sample. The chain recombines TRBV5-1 with TRBJ1-1, with D possibly matching TRBD1 (6 bases). CDR3 length: 13 amino acids. Germline V CDR1 and CDR2: SGHRS, YFSETQ. The V end was cut by 3 bases, the J end by 8 bases, with 14 bases between. CDR3 bases: TGCGCCAGCAGCTCCGGACAGACAGGCGAAGCTTTCTTT. Encoded protein: CASSSGQTGEAFF.

The rearrangement uses TRBV28 and TRBJ2-2, with D hard to call. Germline V gene sequence: CDR1 MDHEN, CDR2 SYDVKM. This CDR3 region has 12 residues. The CDR3 nucleotides are TGTGCTACCGGTTGGAACACCGGGGAGCTGTTTTTT. Translation: CATGWNTGELFF.

This clone was picked up a small number of times. The junction differs from germline at one of its ends, possibly a read error. The chain is built from TRBV6-5 and TRBJ1-1; a possible D gene is TRBD1 (5 bases). CDR3 length equals 11 residues. Germline lookup yields CDR1 MNHEY and CDR2 SVGAGI. The CDR3 region has the DNA TGTGCCAGCAGTTACTCGAACAGGTCTTTTTTT. This codes for CASSYSNRSFF.

This chain joins TRBV4-1 and TRBJ1-5; 7 nucleotides line up with TRBD1. This CDR3 comprises 15 residues. Germline CDR1 is MGHRA and CDR2 is YSYEKL. J gave up 6 bases and V 1 base, and 6 bases lay outside the gene matches. In DNA form, the CDR3 reads TGCGCCAGCAGCCAAGGATTCCGGGACAGTCAGCCCCAGCATTTT. This sequence encodes CASSQGFRDSQPQHF.

The chain employs TRBV27 and TRBJ1-5; 8 nucleotides line up with TRBD1. CDR1 MNHEY and CDR2 SMNVEV come from the germline V gene (reference sequence). CDR3 size: 14 residues. V shed 6 bases and J 6 bases; nucleotides not matched to a gene: 7. The CDR3 spells CASRSGGLTQPQHF. CDR3 DNA sequence: TGTGCCAGCAGATCAGGGGGCCTCACTCAGCCCCAGCATTTT.

The V gene is TRBV27, the J gene TRBJ1-6; maybe TRBD1 (5 bases). The CDR3 length is 15 residues. Per the germline V gene, CDR1 is MNHEY and CDR2 is SMNVEV (reference sequence). Trimming removed 7 bases at V and 5 bases at J, with 15 bases between. The CDR3 spells CASTRDGGNNSPLHF. CDR3 coding DNA: TGTGCCAGCACGCGGGACGGAGGAAATAATTCACCCCTCCACTTT.

The chain has TRBV5-1 and TRBJ2-7; 9 bases agree with TRBD1. The length of the CDR3 is 16 residues. CDR1 is SGHRS and CDR2 is YFSETQ in the germline V gene. The V segment lost 4 bases and the J segment 2 bases; nucleotides outside the gene matches: 10. CDR3 amino acids: CASSPGQGIATYEQYF. As DNA, the CDR3 is TGCGCCAGCAGCCCGGGACAGGGTATCGCAACCTACGAGCAGTACTTC.

The CDR3 loop is CASSAELPSYNEQFF. In DNA, the CDR3 is TGTGCCAGCAGCGCCGAACTCCCCTCCTACAATGAGCAGTTCTTC. The chain has TRBV9 and TRBJ2-1; D gene unclear. V shed 3 bases and J shed 0 bases, with 10 bases lying between them. CDR3 length: 15 residues. The V gene's germline CDR1 is SGDLS and CDR2 YYNGEE.

The V and J genes are TRBV5-5 and TRBJ2-1, with D possibly being TRBD1 (5 bases). Germline CDR1 SGHKS, CDR2 YYEKEE (reference sequence). V lost 2 bases to trimming and J lost 0 bases, with 12 bases between them. The CDR3 has 16 amino acids. CDR3 amino acids: CASSFSGSSSYNEQFF. CDR3 bases: TGTGCCAGCAGCTTTTCAGGGTCAAGCTCCTACAATGAGCAGTTCTTC.

A single count supports this clone. The chain couples TRBV18 to TRBJ2-1; TRBD2 matches at 13 bases. V lost 2 bases and J lost 6; bases outside the gene matches: 7. CDR3 size: 17 residues. The germline V gene has CDR1 KGHSH and CDR2 LQKENI. The CDR3: CASSPAIRLAGGNEQFF. CDR3 nucleotides: TGTGCCAGCTCACCAGCTATTCGACTAGCGGGAGGCAATGAGCAGTTCTTC.

The V gene is TRBV5-5, the J gene TRBJ1-5; D uncertain. Trimming pared 0 bases from V and 4 bases from J, leaving 8 bases between. Germline V gives CDR1 SGHKS, CDR2 YYEKEE (reference sequence). The CDR3 is 14 amino acids. The CDR3 coding sequence is TGTGCCAGCAGCTTGGTGGCGGCAAATCAGCCCCAGCATTTT. Amino acid sequence: CASSLVAANQPQHF.

The gene calls are TRBV28 and TRBJ2-7; D is possibly TRBD2 (5 bases). The germline CDR1 and CDR2 sequences are MDHEN and SYDVKM. Trimming pared 6 bases from V and 0 bases from J, leaving 12 bases between. The CDR3 contains 14 residues. Here the CDR3 DNA reads TGTGCCAGCAGAGTGGAGCGGAGCTCCTACGAGCAGTACTTC. Residues: CASRVERSSYEQYF.

This clone showed up just once. The V and J genes are TRBV27 and TRBJ2-7; D is possibly TRBD2 (6 bases). V lost 6 bases and J lost 7, with 13 bases in between. Germline CDR1 is MNHEY and CDR2 is SMNVEV (reference sequence). CDR3 size: 12 residues. The CDR3 DNA is TGTGCCAGCAGAGGAGGGTTCGGGGAGCAGTACTTC. Encoded protein: CASRGGFGEQYF.